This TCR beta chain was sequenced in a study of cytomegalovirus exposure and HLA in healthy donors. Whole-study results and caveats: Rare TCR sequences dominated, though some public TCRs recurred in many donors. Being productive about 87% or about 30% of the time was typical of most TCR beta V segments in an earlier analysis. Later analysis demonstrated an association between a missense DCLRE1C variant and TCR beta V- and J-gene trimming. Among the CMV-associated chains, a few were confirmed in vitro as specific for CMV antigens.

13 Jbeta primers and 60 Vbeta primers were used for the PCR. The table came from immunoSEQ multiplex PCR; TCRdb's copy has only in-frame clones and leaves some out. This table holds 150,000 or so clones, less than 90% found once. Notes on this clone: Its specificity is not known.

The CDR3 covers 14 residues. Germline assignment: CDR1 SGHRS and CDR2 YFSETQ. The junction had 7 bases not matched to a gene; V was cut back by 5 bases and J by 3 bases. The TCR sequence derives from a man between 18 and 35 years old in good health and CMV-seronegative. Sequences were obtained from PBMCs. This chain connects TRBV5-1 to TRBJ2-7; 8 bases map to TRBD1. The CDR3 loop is CASSRDRGYYEQYF. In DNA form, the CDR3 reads TGCGCCAGCAGTCGTGACAGGGGTTACTACGAGCAGTACTTC.